The entry that follows covers one T cell receptor beta chain sequence. The sample belongs to a study of OX40 agonist ivuxolimab in advanced cancers. The method was immunoSEQ multiplex PCR; TCRdb's version includes in-frame clones alone and lacks a portion of them. The sample contains approximately 58,000 clones, approximately 90% of which appear only once. Deletions cut 5 bases from V and 4 bases from J, with 12 bases between. The CDR3 runs 12 residues. Germline CDR1 SQVTM, CDR2 ANQGSEA. People who had autoimmune disease history or systemic immunosuppression were excluded. Researchers took blood at baseline, on cycle 4 day 1, and on cycle 7 day 1.

The source is an adult with an advanced solid tumor such as melanoma, head and neck, liver or kidney cancer. The chain combines TRBV29-1 with TRBJ2-7; no firm D call. The sequences come from CD4+ or CD8+ T cells sorted from blood, collected in a trial of the OX40 agonist ivuxolimab. CDR3 residues: CSVRTTSYEQYF. CDR3 DNA: TGCAGCGTTCGCACAACCTCGTACGAGCAGTACTTC.